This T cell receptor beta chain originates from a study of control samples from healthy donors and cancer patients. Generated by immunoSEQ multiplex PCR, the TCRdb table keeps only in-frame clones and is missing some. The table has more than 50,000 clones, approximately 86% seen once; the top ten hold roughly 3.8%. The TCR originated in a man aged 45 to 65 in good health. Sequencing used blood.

This CDR3 reads CASSRIAGGMNEQFF. CDR3 DNA: TGCGCCAGCAGCAGGATAGCGGGAGGGATGAATGAGCAGTTCTTC. The V call is TRBV5-1, the J call TRBJ2-1; 11 nucleotides align to TRBD2. The CDR3 has 15 amino acids. Unmatched junction bases numbered 7, after V lost 4 bases and J lost 7 bases. Germline V gene sequence: CDR1 SGHRS, CDR2 YFSETQ.